What follows are 18 T cell receptor beta chains derived from one specimen sequenced in a study of control samples from healthy donors and cancer patients. TCRdb keeps only in-frame clones here, not all; method: immunoSEQ multiplex PCR. The table shows around 140,000 clones, with 90% to 95% occurring only once. The sequencing input was blood. Source of these receptors: a man aged 35 to 55 in good health.

The chain links TRBV5-4 to TRBJ2-1, with TRBD2 as a possible D gene (5 bases). The CDR3 sequence is 12 residues long. The germline V gene encodes CDR1 SGHNT and CDR2 YYREEE (reference sequence). V gave up 0 bases and J gave up 10 bases, with 8 bases separating them. CDR3 DNA sequence: TGTGCCAGCAGCTTGGCCGAGCGGGAGCAGTTCTTC. Its translation: CASSLAEREQFF.

The chain carries TRBV11-2 and TRBJ2-3; no reliable D call. With 3 bases removed from V and 2 bases from J, the gap between germline ends came to 12 bases. CDR1 is SGHAT and CDR2 is FQNNGV in the germline V gene. The length of the CDR3 is 15 residues. Written as DNA, the CDR3 is TGTGCCAGCAGCTTGGAGTGGCAGCTCACAGATACGCAGTATTTT. This gives the protein CASSLEWQLTDTQYF.

This clone came up once. CDR3 sequence reads: CASSLRAGRTYNEQFF. The CDR3 DNA sequence: TGTGCCAGCAGCCTACGTGCTGGGCGCACCTACAATGAGCAGTTCTTC. The chain has TRBV6-6 and TRBJ2-1; D remains unclear. The CDR3 contains 16 residues. Per the germline V gene, CDR1 is MNHNY and CDR2 is SVGAGI (reference sequence). Trimming took off 6 bases at V and 2 bases at J, with 17 bases between the two ends.

This rearrangement joins TRBV10-3 to TRBJ1-6, with D tentatively TRBD1 (6 bases). The CDR3 extends over 14 amino acids. The V end was cut by 7 bases, the J end by 7 bases, with 14 bases between. Germline V gene data show CDR1 as ENHRY and CDR2 as SYGVKD. CDR3 DNA: TGTGCCATCACTTCGGGGGCGGGAAATTCACCCCTCCACTTT. It encodes CAITSGAGNSPLHF.

This clone occurred once. The gene calls are TRBV27 and TRBJ2-1; TRBD1 might be the D (6 bases). Trimming cost V 4 bases and J 12 bases, with 16 bases left between them. The CDR3 runs to 13 residues. Germline assignment: CDR1 MNHEY and CDR2 SMNVEV (reference sequence). The CDR3: CASSSQNRVGQFF. CDR3 in DNA: TGTGCCAGCAGTTCACAGAACAGGGTTGGGCAGTTCTTC.

The chain employs TRBV30 and TRBJ1-3, with unresolved D. V was pared by 7 bases and J by 0 bases, with 10 bases between. The CDR3 covers 13 residues. The V gene's germline CDR1 is GTSNPN and CDR2 SVGIG (reference sequence). CDR3 region: CAFDGISGNTIYF. The CDR3 nucleotides are TGTGCCTTCGACGGAATCTCTGGAAACACCATATATTTT.

This sequence joins TRBV4-1 and TRBJ2-3, with a weak D call TRBD2 (6 bases). Per the germline V gene, CDR1 is MGHRA and CDR2 is YSYEKL. The CDR3 sequence is 16 residues long. Trimming removed 0 bases at V and 4 bases at J, with 14 bases between. The CDR3: CASSQDLGTLSDTQYF. CDR3 DNA: TGCGCCAGCAGCCAAGATCTGGGGACTTTGTCAGATACGCAGTATTTT.

The chain joins TRBV7-9 to TRBJ2-2; TRBD1 agrees at 9 bases. Germline-derived CDR1 and CDR2 are SEHNR and FQNEAQ (reference sequence). CDR3 length: 15 amino acids. V lost 5 bases and J lost 3; bases outside the gene matches: 4. The CDR3 loop reads CASSDGQGYTGELFF. The CDR3 region has the DNA TGTGCCAGCAGCGATGGACAGGGGTACACCGGGGAGCTGTTTTTT.

The V and J genes are TRBV29-1 and TRBJ1-1, with D hard to call. The ends were cut back, 6 bases at V and 1 base at J, with 6 bases in the middle. The CDR3 is 11 residues long. CDR1 is SQVTM and CDR2 is ANQGSEA in the germline V gene. The chain's CDR3 is CSVVANTEAFF. The CDR3 DNA is TGCAGCGTCGTAGCGAACACTGAAGCTTTCTTT. The whole variable domain, remainder taken from reference TRBV29-1 and TRBJ1-1, is SAVISQKPSRDICQRGTSLTIQCQVDSQVTMMFWYRQQPGQSLTLIATANQGSEATYESGFVIDKFPISRPNLTFSTLTVSNMSPEDSSIYLCSVVANTEAFFGQGTRLTVV.

The V gene is TRBV5-1, the J gene TRBJ2-3; possibly TRBD2 for D (6 bases). V lost 4 bases and J lost 0, with 12 bases in between. CDR1 is SGHRS and CDR2 is YFSETQ in the germline V gene. CDR3 length: 15 residues. This chain's CDR3 is CASSQQGTSTDTQYF. CDR3 DNA: TGCGCCAGCAGCCAACAAGGGACTAGCACAGATACGCAGTATTTT.

This chain links TRBV10-1 with TRBJ2-3; D not certain. In germline, CDR1 is WNHNN, CDR2 SYGVQD (reference sequence). With 0 bases removed from V and 0 bases from J, the gap between germline ends came to 7 bases. This CDR3 has 15 amino acids. CDR3 nucleotides: TGCGCCAGCAGTGAGTCCCTTAAGAGCACAGATACGCAGTATTTT. The encoded protein is CASSESLKSTDTQYF.

V gene TRBV27 combines with J gene TRBJ1-1, with D possibly being TRBD1 (5 bases). V was shortened by 5 bases and J by 7 bases, with 17 bases between the two germline ends. Germline V gene data show CDR1 as MNHEY and CDR2 as SMNVEV (reference sequence). This CDR3 has 14 amino acids. The chain's CDR3 is CASSVDSGGSEAFF. The DNA of the CDR3 is TGTGCCAGCAGTGTAGACAGCGGCGGTAGTGAAGCTTTCTTT.

The chain employs TRBV5-4 and TRBJ2-1; 7 bases line up with TRBD2. The J segment lost 8 bases and the V segment lost 3 bases, leaving 8 bases of the junction unmatched. This CDR3 comprises 14 residues. Germline CDR1 is SGHNT and CDR2 is YYREEE (reference sequence). This CDR3 reads CASSSERGKDEQFF. As DNA, the CDR3 is TGTGCCAGCAGCTCCGAGCGGGGAAAGGATGAGCAGTTCTTC.

CDR3 region: CATSDQGQRNQPQHF. CDR3 nucleotide sequence: TGTGCCACCAGTGACCAGGGACAGCGCAATCAGCCCCAGCATTTT. The chain has TRBV24-1 and TRBJ1-5; 7 nucleotides line up with TRBD1. This CDR3 region has 15 residues. CDR1 is KGHDR and CDR2 is SFDVKD in the germline V gene. V shed 4 bases and J 2 bases; nucleotides not matched to a gene: 4.

The rearrangement joins TRBV7-9 to TRBJ1-1, with D maybe TRBD1 (5 bases). This CDR3 has 12 amino acids. Germline CDR1 SEHNR, CDR2 FQNEAQ (reference sequence). V was shortened by 5 bases and J by 8 bases, with 12 bases between the two germline ends. The CDR3: CASSQSGREAFF. The CDR3 bases are TGTGCCAGCAGCCAATCAGGGAGAGAAGCTTTCTTT.

The genes are TRBV15 and TRBJ1-1; D gene ambiguous. Trimming shortened V by 3 bases and J by 3 bases, and 8 bases separated the two germline ends. The CDR3 is 13 residues long. Germline V CDR1 and CDR2: LNHNV, YYDKDF (reference sequence). CDR3 sequence: CATSSPPDTEAFF. The CDR3 DNA sequence: TGTGCCACCAGCAGTCCTCCCGACACTGAAGCTTTCTTT.

This rearrangement joins TRBV10-3 to TRBJ1-5, with a weak D call TRBD1 (6 bases). From germline, CDR1 is ENHRY and CDR2 SYGVKD. With 4 bases removed from V and 4 bases from J, the gap between germline ends came to 17 bases. The CDR3 extends over 16 amino acids. The CDR3 nucleotides are TGTGCCATCAGTGCGGGCACCGGAGACAGGAATCAGCCCCAGCATTTT. Translation gives CAISAGTGDRNQPQHF.

The genes are TRBV9 and TRBJ2-2; D is unresolved. The CDR3 is 12 amino acids. Germline V gene sequence: CDR1 SGDLS, CDR2 YYNGEE. Between the trimmed V and J ends, which lost 5 bases and 3 bases, there was a span of 5 bases. The CDR3 bases are TGTGCCAGCAGGGGATACACCGGGGAGCTGTTTTTT. Amino acids: CASRGYTGELFF. Looking up the rest from reference TRBV9 and TRBJ2-2 gives the full variable domain: DSGVTQTPKHLITATGQRVTLRCSPRSGDLSVYWYQQSLDQGLQFLIQYYNGEERAKGNILERFSAQQFPDLHSELNLSSLELGDSALYFCASRGYTGELFFGEGSRLTVL.